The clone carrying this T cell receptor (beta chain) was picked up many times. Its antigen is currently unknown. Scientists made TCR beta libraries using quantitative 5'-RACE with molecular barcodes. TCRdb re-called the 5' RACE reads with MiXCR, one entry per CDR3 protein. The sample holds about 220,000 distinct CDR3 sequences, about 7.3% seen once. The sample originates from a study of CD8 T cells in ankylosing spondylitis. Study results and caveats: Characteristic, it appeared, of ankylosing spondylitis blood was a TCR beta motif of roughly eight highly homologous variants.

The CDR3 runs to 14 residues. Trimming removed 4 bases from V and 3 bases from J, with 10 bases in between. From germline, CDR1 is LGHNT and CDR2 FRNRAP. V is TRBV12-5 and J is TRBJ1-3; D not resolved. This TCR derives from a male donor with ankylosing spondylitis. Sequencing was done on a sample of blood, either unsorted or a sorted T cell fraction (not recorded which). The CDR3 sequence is CASGSRRDGNTIYF. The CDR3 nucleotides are TGTGCTAGTGGTTCCCGGAGGGATGGAAACACCATATATTTT.